Below are 2 T cell receptor beta chains sequenced from a single sample in a study of T cells in Graves' hyperthyroidism and ophthalmopathy. Amplified regions were TCR beta CDR3 sequences from RNA transcripts. First-round RT-PCR with HTBI primers amplified the TCR CDR3 region. Using its own MiXCR run on the multiplex PCR reads, TCRdb lists one record per CDR3 protein. This sample has hundreds of thousands of distinct CDR3 sequences, with about 15% found just once. The sequenced material came from blood. The receptors come from a woman aged 18-35 years with Graves' hyperthyroidism.

The CDR3 nucleotides read TGCAGCGTGGGGGAGGGTGAGCAGTTCTTC. This translates into CSVGEGEQFF. V usage is TRBV29-1 and J usage is TRBJ2-1, with 7 bases that match TRBD2. Germline values: CDR1 SQVTM, CDR2 ANQGSEA. The junction had 2 bases not matched to a gene; V was cut back by 6 bases and J by 9 bases. The CDR3 sequence is 10 residues long.

The V call is TRBV2, the J call TRBJ2-1; maybe TRBD1 (6 bases). Germline CDR1 reads SNHLY; CDR2 reads FYNNEI. Trimming removed 6 bases at V and 10 bases at J, with 19 bases between. This CDR3 contains 14 residues. Written as DNA, the CDR3 is TGTGCCAGCAGCCCGGGGACAATTCTATACGAGCAGTTCTTC. Amino acids: CASSPGTILYEQFF.